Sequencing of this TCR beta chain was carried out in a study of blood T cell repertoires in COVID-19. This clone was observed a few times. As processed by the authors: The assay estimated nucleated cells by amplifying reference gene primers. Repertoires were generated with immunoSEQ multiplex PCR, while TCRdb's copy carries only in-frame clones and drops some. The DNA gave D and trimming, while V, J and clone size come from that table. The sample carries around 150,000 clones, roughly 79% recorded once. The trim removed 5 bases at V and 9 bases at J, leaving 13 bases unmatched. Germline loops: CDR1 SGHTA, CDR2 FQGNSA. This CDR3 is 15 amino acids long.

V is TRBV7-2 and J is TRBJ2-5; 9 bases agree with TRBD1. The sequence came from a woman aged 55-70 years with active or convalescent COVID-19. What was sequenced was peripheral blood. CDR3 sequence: CASSPTGGQGWSQYF. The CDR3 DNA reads TGTGCCAGCAGCCCAACGGGGGGACAGGGATGGTCCCAGTACTTC.